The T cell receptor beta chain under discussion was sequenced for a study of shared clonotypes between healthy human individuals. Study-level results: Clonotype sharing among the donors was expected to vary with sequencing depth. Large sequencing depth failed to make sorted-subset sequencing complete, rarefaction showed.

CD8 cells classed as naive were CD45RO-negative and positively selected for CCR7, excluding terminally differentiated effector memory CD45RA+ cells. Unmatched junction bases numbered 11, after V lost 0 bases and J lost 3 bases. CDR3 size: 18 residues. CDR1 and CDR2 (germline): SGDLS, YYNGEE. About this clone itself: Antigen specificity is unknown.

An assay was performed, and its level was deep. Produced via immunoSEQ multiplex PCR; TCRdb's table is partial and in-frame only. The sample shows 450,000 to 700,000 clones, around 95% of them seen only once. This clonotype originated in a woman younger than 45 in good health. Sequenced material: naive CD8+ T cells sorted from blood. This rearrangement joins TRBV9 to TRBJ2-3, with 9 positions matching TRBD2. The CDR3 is CASSVGGSGLAYTDTQYF. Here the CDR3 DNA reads TGTGCCAGCAGCGTAGGGGGGTCTGGACTAGCGTATACAGATACGCAGTATTTT.